Sequencing of this T cell receptor beta chain was carried out in a study of cytomegalovirus exposure and HLA in healthy donors. Findings and caveats of the study: The study flagged 150 to 200 TCR beta chains as cytomegalovirus-associated.

Primers: 60 Vbeta forward and 13 Jbeta reverse. Libraries were prepared by immunoSEQ multiplex PCR; TCRdb keeps only in-frame clonotypes and omits some of them. The data show around 160,000 clones, approximately 80% seen once. Germline V CDR1 and CDR2: MDHEN, SYDVKM. Trimming took off 8 bases at V and 5 bases at J, with 20 bases between the two ends. This CDR3 contains 15 residues. Comment on this clone: As yet, its antigen is unknown.

This chain links TRBV28 with TRBJ2-3; D may be TRBD2 (7 bases). The sequenced material came from PBMCs. This TCR came from a man in his forties in good health and CMV-seropositive. The CDR3 nucleotides are TGTGCCAGCCGGATTAGGGGGGGGTCTTTAGATACGCAGTATTTT. Translated, it gives CASRIRGGSLDTQYF. Looking up the rest from reference TRBV28 and TRBJ2-3 gives the full variable domain: DVKVTQSSRYLVKRTGEKVFLECVQDMDHENMFWYRQDPGLGLRLIYFSYDVKMKEKGDIPEGYSVSREKKERFSLILESASTNQTSMYLCASRIRGGSLDTQYFGPGTRLTVL.